This TCR beta chain was obtained from a study of PD-L1 blockade in urothelial cancer (dated by TCRdb to 2015 to 2018). Broadly, across the study: Therapy was started in the mid-2010s for all patients, and atezolizumab 1,200 mg was administered intravenously every 3 weeks. About 85% of the roughly 29 patients were males with bladder-origin urothelial cancer, and about 65% of the roughly 30 reported a prior smoking history. An ECOG performance status of 0 or 1 was recorded for the patients, and 0 to 3 prior chemotherapy regimens had been received by the patients. Blood samples were analyzed at two time points: 3 weeks after treatment start (second dose) and 6 weeks after treatment start. Blood samples gave median yields of approximately 130,000 T cells and around 88,000 unique TCRs, along with a median clonality of about 0.084. An exploratory multi-omic analysis was conducted of the somatic, immune and clinical correlates of response to PD-L1 blockade with atezolizumab in urothelial cancer. Pretreatment tumor samples and matched peripheral blood, collected serially before and after atezolizumab treatment, underwent TCR sequencing. Durable clinical benefit was defined as progression-free survival longer than 6 months, and TCR features were also tested against progression-free and overall survival. In the same patients who had TCR sequencing, pretreatment tumors also underwent whole exome sequencing and RNA sequencing. Durable clinical benefit was achieved by nine patients but not by the remaining 20. Over 28 patients had pretreatment blood TCR-seq, about 24 had at least one posttreatment blood collection, and about 24 had tumor TCR-seq. General findings and caveats noted by the study authors: A pretreatment peripheral blood TCR clonality below the median was linked to improved progression-free and overall survival. Greater expansion of tumor-associated TCR clones in peripheral blood 3 weeks after the start of treatment was observed in patients with durable benefit (n of about 20, p = 0.022). Small sample size (n ≈ 29) and many exploratory analyses mean the results are intended to be hypothesis-generating.

A total of some 30 patients with locally advanced or metastatic urothelial carcinoma, treated at Memorial Sloan Kettering on a trial protocol, made up the cohort. Peripheral blood mononuclear cells were collected pretreatment and during treatment, at between 1 and 8 total time points per patient. The Qiagen DNeasy Blood extraction kit was used to purify genomic DNA from total PBMCs and from tumor samples. PBMCs were collected pretreatment and during treatment, and were isolated and stored as previously described. Synthetic TCR analog templates were spiked into each PCR to estimate absolute template abundance from read counts. The immunoSEQ assay used bias-controlled V and J gene primers to amplify TCRbeta CDR3 regions from genomic DNA. Sequencing of rearranged TCRbeta segments was done at approximately 20X coverage. The paper's processing steps were these. Sequencing errors were corrected by clustering and CDR3s were annotated against IMGT to assign V, D and J genes. Only productive TCRbeta rearrangements were used in downstream analyses, excluding out-of-frame or stop-codon sequences. Clonality was calculated as one minus the Shannon entropy normalized by the log of the number of unique productive sequences. Fisher's exact test with Benjamini-Hochberg correction, using a cutoff of adjusted p below 0.01, was how clones that differed between time points or between blood and tumor were identified. TCRdb limited this immuneACCESS table to in-frame rearrangements with V and J called. A share of clones is missing; checked studies link under half to unresolved V genes, and the rest is unexplained. V, J and clone size derive from that table, while D and trimming were established from the DNA sequence. In this sample the table shows under 120,000 clones, about 85% of which occur a single time. The ten largest clones take up 2% to 3% of the sample.

Remarks on this clone: No cognate antigen has been identified for it. The sample holds no much larger clone one base away, and base qualities are not on file.

The source is a man in his forties or fifties with urothelial cancer. The source material was PBMCs, sampled around atezolizumab (anti-PD-L1) treatment.

The nucleotide sequence reads as follows: TGCGCCAGCAGCTTAACTAGCGGGAGTCCTTGGGACGAGCAGTACTTC. Translated, it gives CASSLTSGSPWDEQYF. The rearrangement joined TRBV5-1 to TRBJ2-7; a stretch of 11 junction bases matches TRBD2. The CDR3 measures 16 amino acids from cysteine to phenylalanine. Just the 48-base CDR3 DNA is kept, in frame starting at base 1. Germline trimming amounts to 2 bases on V and 5 bases on J, with 9 as the count of junction bases outside the gene matches. Taken from the germline V gene, the CDR1 and CDR2 loops are SGHRS and YFSETQ.